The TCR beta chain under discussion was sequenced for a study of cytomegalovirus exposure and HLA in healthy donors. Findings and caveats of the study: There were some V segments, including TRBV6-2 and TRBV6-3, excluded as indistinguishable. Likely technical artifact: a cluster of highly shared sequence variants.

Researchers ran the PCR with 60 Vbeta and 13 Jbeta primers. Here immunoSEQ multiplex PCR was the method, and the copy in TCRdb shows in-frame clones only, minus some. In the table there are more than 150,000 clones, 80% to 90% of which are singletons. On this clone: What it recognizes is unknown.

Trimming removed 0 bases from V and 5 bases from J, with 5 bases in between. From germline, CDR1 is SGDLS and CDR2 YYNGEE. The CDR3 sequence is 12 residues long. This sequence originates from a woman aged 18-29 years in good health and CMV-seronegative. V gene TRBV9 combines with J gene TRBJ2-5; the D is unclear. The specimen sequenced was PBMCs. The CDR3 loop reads CASSVGDETQYF. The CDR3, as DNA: TGTGCCAGCAGCGTAGGAGATGAGACCCAGTACTTC. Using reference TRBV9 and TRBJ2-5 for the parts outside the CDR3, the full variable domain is DSGVTQTPKHLITATGQRVTLRCSPRSGDLSVYWYQQSLDQGLQFLIQYYNGEERAKGNILERFSAQQFPDLHSELNLSSLELGDSALYFCASSVGDETQYFGPGTRLLVL.